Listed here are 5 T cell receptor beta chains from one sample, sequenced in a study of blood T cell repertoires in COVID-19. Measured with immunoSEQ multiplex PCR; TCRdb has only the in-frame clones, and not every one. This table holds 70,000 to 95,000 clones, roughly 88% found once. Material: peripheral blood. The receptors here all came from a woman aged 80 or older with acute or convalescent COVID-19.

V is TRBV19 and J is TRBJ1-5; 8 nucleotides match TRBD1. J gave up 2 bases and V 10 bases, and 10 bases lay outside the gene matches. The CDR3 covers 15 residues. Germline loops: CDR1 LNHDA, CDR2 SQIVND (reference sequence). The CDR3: CATIGQGRRNQPQHF. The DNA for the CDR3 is TGTGCCACCATTGGACAGGGAAGGCGCAATCAGCCCCAGCATTTT.

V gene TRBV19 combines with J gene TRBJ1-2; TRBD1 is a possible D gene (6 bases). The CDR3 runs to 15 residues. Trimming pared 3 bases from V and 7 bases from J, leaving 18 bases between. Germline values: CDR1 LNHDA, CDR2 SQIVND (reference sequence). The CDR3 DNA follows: TGTGCCAGTAGTATCGCCTGGGACACCCCAGGTGGCTACACCTTC. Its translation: CASSIAWDTPGGYTF.

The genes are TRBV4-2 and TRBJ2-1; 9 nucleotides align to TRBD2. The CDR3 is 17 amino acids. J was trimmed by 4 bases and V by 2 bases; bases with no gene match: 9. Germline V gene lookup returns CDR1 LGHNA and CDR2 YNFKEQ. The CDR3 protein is CASSQTLSGGPYNEQFF. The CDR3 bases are TGTGCCAGCAGCCAAACCCTTAGCGGGGGACCTTACAATGAGCAGTTCTTC.

The CDR3 region is CASSWAASGTGELFF. The CDR3 nucleotides are TGTGCCAGCAGTTGGGCGGCTAGCGGGACCGGGGAGCTGTTTTTT. The chain carries TRBV2 and TRBJ2-2; 8 bases agree with TRBD2. This CDR3 has 15 amino acids. The ends lost 5 bases at V and 5 bases at J; junction bases unmatched: 7. Per germline, CDR1 SNHLY and CDR2 FYNNEI.

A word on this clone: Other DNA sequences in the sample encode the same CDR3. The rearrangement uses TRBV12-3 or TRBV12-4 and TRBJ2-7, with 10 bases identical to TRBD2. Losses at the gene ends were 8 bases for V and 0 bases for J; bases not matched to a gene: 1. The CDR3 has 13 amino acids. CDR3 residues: CASRTSGSYEQYF. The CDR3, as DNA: TGTGCCAGCCGGACTAGCGGCTCCTACGAGCAGTACTTC.